This entry concerns a single TCR beta chain. Trimming took off 3 bases at V and 3 bases at J, with 6 bases between the two ends. The V gene's germline CDR1 is ENHRY and CDR2 SYGVKD. The CDR3 loop spans 12 amino acids. Using immunoSEQ multiplex PCR, the repertoire was profiled, and TCRdb retains in-frame clones only, with some absent. The sample carries some 110,000 clones, roughly 89% recorded once. This entry belongs to a study of T cell responses to AZD1222 COVID-19 vaccine. The genes are TRBV10-3 and TRBJ2-7; no firm D call. The sequence was obtained from an adult who received the AZD1222 COVID-19 vaccine. The sample in question was peripheral blood, obtained 28 days after the second AZD1222 dose. This CDR3 reads CAISERVYEQYF. CDR3 DNA sequence: TGTGCCATCAGTGAACGTGTCTACGAGCAGTACTTC.